What follows are 9 T cell receptor beta chains derived from one specimen sequenced in a study of T cells after yellow fever vaccination. TCRdb processed the 5' RACE reads anew with MiXCR; each CDR3 protein has one entry. This sample carries some 420,000 distinct CDR3 sequences, under 20% of them seen once, and the ten largest clones take about a sixth. The sample in question was PBMCs, obtained before the yellow fever booster vaccination. The receptors here all came from a man aged 18 to 35 who received the YFV17D yellow fever vaccine.

This clonotype was picked up a small number of times. J is TRBJ1-1 and V is TRBV7-2; no definite D call. Germline-derived CDR1 and CDR2 are SGHTA and FQGNSA. Trimming pared 3 bases from V and 8 bases from J, leaving 19 bases between. The CDR3 sequence is 15 residues long. The DNA for the CDR3 is TGTGCCAGCAGCTTGACCTACGTGGGCCATCGGGAAGCTTTCTTT. It codes for CASSLTYVGHREAFF.

This clonotype was found a few times. J is TRBJ2-2 and V is TRBV29-1, with TRBD1 matching 9 bases. From germline, CDR1 is SQVTM and CDR2 ANQGSEA. The CDR3 sequence is 13 residues long. V dropped 6 bases and J dropped 5; count of bases not matched to a gene: 4. CDR3 sequence: CSVTGGRTGELFF. The CDR3 nucleotides read TGCAGCGTCACAGGGGGCCGGACCGGGGAGCTGTTTTTT.

The rearrangement uses TRBV6-4 and TRBJ2-1, with 9 positions matching TRBD2. Germline CDR1 is MRHNA and CDR2 is SNTAGT. The V and J ends lost 0 bases and 7 bases, in that order; junction bases with no gene match: 4. The CDR3 spans 15 residues. CDR3 DNA sequence: TGTGCCAGCAGTGACTCGGCGGGGGGGAATAATGAGCAGTTCTTC. Encoded protein: CASSDSAGGNNEQFF.

The J gene is TRBJ2-1, the V gene TRBV10-3; D possibly corresponds to TRBD1 (6 bases). The germline CDR1 and CDR2 sequences are ENHRY and SYGVKD. CDR3 length equals 17 residues. Trimming shortened V by 8 bases and J by 2 bases, and 22 bases separated the two germline ends. CDR3 nucleotides: TGTGCCATCGCTTCGGGACAAAGATTAATGGCCTACAATGAGCAGTTCTTC. This gives the protein CAIASGQRLMAYNEQFF.

This clonotype was observed a handful of times. This CDR3 reads CASSRWPLSSYEQYV. The CDR3 nucleotides are TGTGCCAGCAGCAGGTGGCCGCTGAGCTCCTACGAGCAGTACGTC. The V gene is TRBV7-2, the J gene TRBJ2-7; D is uncertain. This CDR3 has 15 amino acids. V dropped 5 bases and J dropped 0 bases, with 14 bases sitting between them. Per the germline V gene, CDR1 is SGHTA and CDR2 is FQGNSA.

This clonotype turned up a few times. The chain has TRBV7-6 and TRBJ2-3; TRBD1 aligns across 7 bases. The CDR3 covers 12 residues. V gave up 9 bases and J gave up 4 bases; unmatched junction bases: 4. Germline loops: CDR1 SGHVS, CDR2 FNYEAQ. CDR3 sequence: CARTGMADTQYF. The CDR3 coding sequence is TGTGCCAGGACAGGGATGGCAGATACGCAGTATTTT.

The CDR3 loop reads CASSQGDGSNQPQHF. The CDR3 region has the DNA TGCGCCAGCAGCCAAGGGGACGGAAGCAATCAGCCCCAGCATTTT. This rearrangement joins TRBV4-1 to TRBJ1-5; a weak D match, TRBD1 (5 bases). Between the trimmed V and J ends, which lost 1 base and 1 base, there was a span of 8 bases. The CDR3 spans 15 residues. Germline V gene data show CDR1 as MGHRA and CDR2 as YSYEKL.

This clonotype was counted only a few times. The chain joins TRBV6-2 or TRBV6-3 to TRBJ2-3; a possible D gene is TRBD1 (6 bases). The CDR3 contains 15 residues. The V and J ends lost 5 bases and 5 bases respectively, with 17 bases between them. CDR1 and CDR2 (germline): MNHEY, SVGEGT. The CDR3 reads CASSTPQGRVDTQYF. CDR3 DNA: TGTGCCAGCAGTACCCCCCAGGGGCGCGTAGATACGCAGTATTTT.

The rearrangement links TRBV6-4 to TRBJ1-2; no reliable D call. V was shortened by 5 bases and J by 7 bases, with 14 bases between the two germline ends. This CDR3 contains 13 residues. The germline gives CDR1 MRHNA, CDR2 SNTAGT. This CDR3 is CASSRKDLGGYTF. The CDR3 nucleotides are TGTGCCAGCAGTCGGAAGGACCTCGGTGGCTACACCTTC.